These 27 T cell receptor beta chains were all obtained from the same sample, sequenced in a study of blood T cell repertoires in COVID-19 (dated by TCRdb to 2018 to 2020). Library generation was performed with the immunoSEQ multiplex PCR assay. Imported from immuneACCESS, the table was reduced by TCRdb to in-frame sequences with V and J called. These copies leave out some clones; in studies compared against another copy, an unresolved V gene accounts for under half, and the cause of the remainder is not known. The sample yields under 300,000 clones; around 82% were counted once. The top ten hold about 5.3% of the sample. The sequencing input was peripheral blood. Every receptor here comes from a woman at least 80 years old with active or convalescent COVID-19.

This clone was observed once. This rearrangement joins TRBV30 to TRBJ1-3, with 9 bases matching TRBD1. After removal of 7 bases from V and 0 bases from J, the junction contained 4 bases not matched to a gene. This CDR3 comprises 14 residues. The germline V gene has CDR1 GTSNPN and CDR2 SVGIG (reference sequence). The CDR3 DNA follows: TGTGCCTCGGACAGGGGCCTCTCTGGAAACACCATATATTTT. Its protein is CASDRGLSGNTIYF. The full variable domain, completed using reference TRBV30 and TRBJ1-3, is SQTIHQWPATLVQPVGSPLSLECTVEGTSNPNLYWYRQAAGRGLQLLFYSVGIGQISSEVPQNLSASRPQDRQFILSSKKLLLSDSGFYLCASDRGLSGNTIYFGEGSWLTVV.

V usage is TRBV7-8 and J usage is TRBJ2-1, with 9 positions matching TRBD2. V was clipped by 0 bases and J by 8 bases; unmatched bases: 5. This CDR3 has 15 amino acids. The germline gives CDR1 SGHVS, CDR2 FQNEAQ. The CDR3 spells CASSLAPGLAYEQFF. The CDR3 DNA reads as TGTGCCAGCAGCTTAGCTCCGGGACTAGCCTATGAGCAGTTCTTC.

V and J are TRBV28 and TRBJ1-1, with D perhaps TRBD1 (6 bases). CDR3 length equals 16 residues. Trimming stripped 3 bases from V and 1 base from J, with 15 bases between. Germline V lookup: CDR1 MDHEN, CDR2 SYDVKM. CDR3 nucleotide sequence: TGTGCCAGCAGTTTTAGTGTGAGGACAGCGAACACTGAAGCTTTCTTT. As protein: CASSFSVRTANTEAFF.

This sequence joins TRBV6-4 and TRBJ2-7; no clear D gene. Germline V gene sequence: CDR1 MRHNA, CDR2 SNTAGT. The CDR3 runs 10 residues. Trimming pared 8 bases from V and 3 bases from J, leaving 5 bases between. The CDR3 protein is CASSVYEQYF. The CDR3 region has the DNA TGTGCCAGCTCTGTCTACGAGCAGTACTTC.

This clone was counted only a few times. The chain combines TRBV12-3 or TRBV12-4 with TRBJ1-5; 8 bases line up with TRBD1. CDR3 size: 13 residues. V shed 5 bases and J 7 bases; nucleotides not matched to a gene: 4. CDR3 in amino acids: CASSRTGNQPQHF. CDR3 nucleotides: TGTGCCAGCAGTAGGACAGGGAACCAGCCCCAGCATTTT.

This clone was recorded a few times. CDR3 sequence (DNA): TGTGCCGTTGGGCAGGGATGGGGTAGCAATCAGCCCCAGCATTTT. It is translated as CAVGQGWGSNQPQHF. The V and J genes are TRBV27 and TRBJ1-5; tentatively, D is TRBD1 (5 bases). The V gene's germline CDR1 is MNHEY and CDR2 SMNVEV (reference sequence). Between the trimmed V and J ends, which lost 11 bases and 0 bases, there was a span of 17 bases. This CDR3 is 15 amino acids long.

This rearrangement joins TRBV7-2 to TRBJ1-5; D perhaps matches TRBD1 (6 bases). The CDR3 spans 16 residues. Trimming pared 1 base from V and 5 bases from J, leaving 15 bases between. Germline CDR1 and CDR2: SGHTA and FQGNSA. The CDR3 DNA reads TGTGCCAGCAGCTTAGGCGGGTCATGGGGGCATCAGCCCCAGCATTTT. This encodes CASSLGGSWGHQPQHF.

This sequence joins TRBV6-4 and TRBJ2-2; maybe TRBD1 (6 bases). The CDR3 has 14 amino acids. Germline-derived CDR1 and CDR2 are MRHNA and SNTAGT. V lost 7 bases to trimming and J lost 5 bases, with 14 bases between them. The CDR3 spells CASKLEQGTGELFF. The CDR3 coding sequence is TGTGCCAGCAAACTAGAACAGGGAACCGGGGAGCTGTTTTTT.

This clone was detected once. CDR3 coding DNA: TGTGCCAGCAGTTTGGACAGTTATTCACCCCTCCACTTT. This codes for CASSLDSYSPLHF. The V call is TRBV28, the J call TRBJ1-6; D may be TRBD1 (6 bases). The CDR3 length is 13 residues. CDR1 is MDHEN, CDR2 SYDVKM, per germline. Between the trimmed V and J ends, which lost 3 bases and 8 bases, there was a span of 8 bases.

The chain carries TRBV6-5 and TRBJ1-5, with D possibly TRBD1 on 5 matching bases. V lost 4 bases, J lost 5 bases, and 12 bases lay in between. The CDR3 loop spans 14 amino acids. Germline V gene data show CDR1 as MNHEY and CDR2 as SVGAGI. As DNA, the CDR3 is TGTGCCAGCAGTTCCCACAGGTACGATCAGCCCCAGCATTTT. Its translation is CASSSHRYDQPQHF.

There are a few counts of this clone. This chain uses TRBV19 with TRBJ1-1; D is possibly TRBD1 (5 bases). The CDR3 is 13 residues long. Deletions cut 1 base from V and 4 bases from J, with 7 bases between. Germline assignment: CDR1 LNHDA and CDR2 SQIVND (reference sequence). The CDR3 nucleotides are TGTGCCAGTAGTATAGGACAGTTCACTGAAGCTTTCTTT. This gives the protein CASSIGQFTEAFF.

The rearrangement joins TRBV6-5 to TRBJ2-7; D is perhaps TRBD2 (6 bases). This CDR3 contains 14 residues. Trimming cost V 2 bases and J 1 base, with 9 bases left between them. Germline-derived CDR1 and CDR2 are MNHEY and SVGAGI. As DNA, the CDR3 is TGTGCCAGCAGTTACGGGACTCCTTCCTACGAGCAGTACTTC. This codes for CASSYGTPSYEQYF.

V usage is TRBV7-8 and J usage is TRBJ2-1, with 8 bases that match TRBD1. In germline, CDR1 is SGHVS, CDR2 FQNEAQ. The J segment lost 14 bases and the V segment lost 4 bases, leaving 7 bases of the junction unmatched. The length of the CDR3 is 12 residues. The CDR3 loop is CASSYPGQGKFF. The CDR3 nucleotides are TGTGCCAGCAGCTACCCTGGACAGGGAAAGTTCTTC.

V gene TRBV12-5 combines with J gene TRBJ2-5; D is possibly TRBD1 (5 bases). Trimming pared 7 bases from V and 2 bases from J, leaving 14 bases between. The CDR3 runs to 14 residues. In germline, CDR1 is LGHNT, CDR2 FRNRAP. The CDR3 region has the DNA TGTGCTAGTGCCACCGGACATACTCAAGAGACCCAGTACTTC. As protein: CASATGHTQETQYF.

The chain is built from TRBV2 and TRBJ2-5; weak D call: TRBD2 (6 bases). Germline V CDR1 and CDR2: SNHLY, FYNNEI. Trimming stripped 2 bases from V and 1 base from J, with 17 bases between. The length of the CDR3 is 17 residues. As DNA, the CDR3 is TGTGCCAGCAGTGAATTGGTGGGGCTGGGGGGCCAAGAGACCCAGTACTTC. Its translation: CASSELVGLGGQETQYF.

This chain uses TRBV5-4 with TRBJ2-7; D gene unclear. The V end lost 1 base, the J end lost 6 bases, and 8 bases lay between the germline ends. Germline assignment: CDR1 SGHNT and CDR2 YYREEE (reference sequence). This CDR3 has 12 amino acids. CDR3 sequence: CASSLPRTEQYF. CDR3 sequence (DNA): TGTGCCAGCAGCTTGCCTAGAACCGAGCAGTACTTC.

As DNA, the CDR3 is TGTGCCAGCAGTTCTGCAGGCTACGAGCAGTACTTC. This codes for CASSSAGYEQYF. The V and J genes are TRBV28 and TRBJ2-7; D unresolved. The CDR3 runs to 12 residues. CDR1 and CDR2 (germline): MDHEN, SYDVKM. Trimming removed 4 bases from V and 3 bases from J, with 7 bases in between.

The V call is TRBV6-5, the J call TRBJ1-5; TRBD1 agrees at 8 bases. V lost 6 bases, J lost 6 bases, and 7 bases stayed unmatched. Germline V gene data show CDR1 as MNHEY and CDR2 as SVGAGI. This CDR3 is 14 amino acids long. The CDR3 here is CASSHGQGGQPQHF. The CDR3 DNA is TGTGCCAGCAGCCACGGACAGGGCGGTCAGCCCCAGCATTTT.

The genes are TRBV5-1 and TRBJ1-1, with no clear D. The germline V gene has CDR1 SGHRS and CDR2 YFSETQ. The CDR3 contains 13 residues. Trimming took 6 bases from V and 0 from J, leaving 9 bases between them. CDR3 residues: CASNLGLNTEAFF. Written as DNA, the CDR3 is TGCGCCAGCAATCTAGGATTGAACACTGAAGCTTTCTTT.

The V and J genes are TRBV10-2 and TRBJ2-3, with TRBD2 matching 7 bases. Germline CDR1 WSHSY, CDR2 SAAADI. V lost 5 bases to trimming and J lost 2 bases; unmatched junction nucleotides: 7. This CDR3 has 15 amino acids. CDR3 residues: CASSPGTTFTDTQYF. The CDR3 region has the DNA TGCGCCAGCAGTCCCGGGACTACATTCACAGATACGCAGTATTTT.

This chain joins TRBV10-1 and TRBJ1-2, with D possibly TRBD1 on 5 matching bases. Germline V gene lookup returns CDR1 WNHNN and CDR2 SYGVQD (reference sequence). Trimming took off 0 bases at V and 7 bases at J, with 15 bases between the two ends. The CDR3 runs to 15 residues. The CDR3 region is CASSESSGDRAGYTF. CDR3 bases: TGCGCCAGCAGTGAGTCTTCTGGAGACAGAGCTGGCTACACCTTC.

This chain links TRBV27 with TRBJ2-3; 12 bases align to TRBD2. Germline V gene lookup returns CDR1 MNHEY and CDR2 SMNVEV (reference sequence). The CDR3 has 17 amino acids. The J segment lost 2 bases and the V segment lost 3 bases, leaving 6 bases of the junction unmatched. The CDR3 sequence: CASSLFASGGVTDTQYF. As DNA, the CDR3 is TGTGCCAGCAGTTTGTTTGCTAGCGGGGGGGTCACAGATACGCAGTATTTT.

The rearrangement uses TRBV28 and TRBJ1-1; possible D gene TRBD1, 5 bases. The CDR3 runs 15 residues. CDR1 and CDR2 from the germline V gene are MDHEN and SYDVKM. Trimming took 6 bases from V and 1 from J, leaving 15 bases between them. This CDR3 reads CASRVGQGRNTEAFF. The DNA of the CDR3 is TGTGCCAGCAGAGTAGGACAAGGTCGGAACACTGAAGCTTTCTTT.

The J gene is TRBJ1-1, the V gene TRBV7-2, with D unresolved. Trimming stripped 1 base from V and 10 bases from J, with 13 bases between. Germline V gene sequence: CDR1 SGHTA, CDR2 FQGNSA. The CDR3 is 13 residues long. The CDR3 loop reads CASSLDRSVGAFF. The CDR3 coding sequence is TGTGCCAGCAGCTTAGATAGAAGTGTCGGAGCTTTCTTT.

The chain is built from TRBV11-2 and TRBJ1-2; D may be TRBD1 (5 bases). Between the trimmed V and J ends, which lost 5 bases and 8 bases, there was a span of 12 bases. Germline V gene sequence: CDR1 SGHAT, CDR2 FQNNGV. CDR3 size: 12 residues. The DNA of the CDR3 is TGTGCCAGCAGCCCCAGGGTGGGGGGCTACACCTTC. It codes for CASSPRVGGYTF.

The chain employs TRBV10-3 and TRBJ1-1; D call uncertain. The germline V and J ends were trimmed by 0 bases and 10 bases, with 6 bases remaining between them. This CDR3 is 11 amino acids long. Germline V gene data show CDR1 as ENHRY and CDR2 as SYGVKD. CDR3 nucleotide sequence: TGTGCCATCAGTGAGTCTAGTCGAGCTTTCTTT. It yields the protein CAISESSRAFF.

The V call is TRBV27, the J call TRBJ2-3; 10 nucleotides match TRBD2. The V gene's germline CDR1 is MNHEY and CDR2 SMNVEV (reference sequence). This CDR3 is 16 amino acids long. Trimming took 1 base from V and 8 from J; bases not matched to a gene: 9. The CDR3 sequence is CASSLFIAGGWGTQYF. The CDR3 region has the DNA TGTGCCAGCAGTTTATTCATAGCGGGAGGCTGGGGTACGCAGTATTTT.